This T cell receptor (beta chain) derives from a study of human T cells and chemical hapten exposure. CDR1 is MNHEY and CDR2 is SMNVEV in the germline V gene (reference sequence). The CDR3 spans 17 residues. After removal of 5 bases from V and 0 bases from J, the junction contained 8 bases not matched to a gene. Each CDR3 protein gets one entry after TCRdb re-called the RACE reads with MiXCR. Among 75,000 to 95,000 distinct CDR3 sequences listed, about an eighth were seen once. The time point denotes: patch test 1, 2 weeks after DPC sensitization. Noted treatment: therapeutic diphenylcyclopropenone sensitization with weekly scalp DPC.

The chain is built from TRBV27 and TRBJ2-2; 8 bases align to TRBD1. This TCR came from a woman aged 60 to 75 with alopecia areata. Some clones in this sample may be carry-over from other donors' samples. The sequencing here drew on whole blood, taken in connection with sensitization to the hapten diphenylcyclopropenone (DPC). CDR3: CASSGTLDRANTGELFF. In DNA form, the CDR3 reads TGTGCCAGCAGTGGAACTTTGGACAGGGCGAACACCGGGGAGCTGTTTTTT.